This is a list of T cell receptor beta chains from one sample in a study of blood T cells in healthy people across ages. TCRdb reprocessed the 5' RACE reads with MiXCR, giving one entry per CDR3 protein. This sample has about 670,000 distinct CDR3 sequences, with 40% to 65% found just once. The sequencing sample was made of blood. Receptor source: a woman older than 75 in good health. CDR3s include the opening cysteine and the closing phenylalanine or tryptophan.

cdr3_length	v_call	j_call	cdr3_aa
14	TRBV2	TRBJ1-5	CASSRAVGDQPQHF
13	TRBV12-3/TRBV12-4	TRBJ2-7	CASSWIAAYEQYF
16	TRBV28	TRBJ1-5	CASSPWGRGSNQPQHF
15	TRBV4-3	TRBJ2-1	CASSRGLAGADEQFF
14	TRBV29-1	TRBJ2-7	CSVVKVDRGREQYF
12	TRBV11-3	TRBJ2-3	CASSAFQETQYF
14	TRBV27	TRBJ2-7	CASSREWRYYEQYF
13	TRBV5-4	TRBJ2-1	CASSQDYYNEQFF
12	TRBV7-9	NA	CASSADNYEQYF
15	TRBV4-2	TRBJ1-6	CASSQEGRYNSPLHF
12	TRBV29-1	TRBJ2-3	CSVLTGADTQYF
13	TRBV7-3	TRBJ2-3	CASRSPGRGPQYF
15	TRBV6-2/TRBV6-3	TRBJ2-3	CASSPHDRGTDTQYF
16	TRBV7-2	TRBJ2-5	CASSPREKTGEGAQYF